These 4 T cell receptor beta chains were sequenced from one sample in a study of metastatic and nonmetastatic thyroid tumors. Nobody among the patients had been given any treatment before thyroid surgery. TCRdb reprocessed the PCR reads using MiXCR. The sample shows about 38,000 clones, 40% to 55% of them seen only once. Material for sequencing was tumor tissue. These receptors were obtained from a male donor with papillary thyroid cancer or a benign thyroid nodule (not recorded which). Some clones in this sample may be carry-over from other donors' samples.

Notes on this clone: At one end the junction does not follow the germline gene, possibly because of a read error. The same CDR3 can be traced to other DNA sequences in this sample. The chain employs TRBV6-1 and TRBJ1-6; D remains unclear. The CDR3 extends over 14 amino acids. CDR1 is MNHNS, CDR2 SASEGT, per germline. The CDR3 DNA sequence: TGTGCCAGCAGCCCAGCGGGGAACTATTCGCCCCTCCACTTT. Translation: CASSPAGNYSPLHF.

This clone is categorized as large. The chain recombines TRBV12-3 or TRBV12-4 with TRBJ2-6; D gene unclear. The CDR3 runs 16 residues. Trimming removed 0 bases at V and 6 bases at J, with 12 bases between. The CDR3 sequence is CASSLAGLKQANVLTF. CDR3 DNA: TGTGCCAGCAGTTTAGCGGGATTGAAACAGGCCAACGTCCTGACTTTC.

The V and J genes are TRBV6-2 or TRBV6-3 and TRBJ2-1; unclear D gene. The CDR3 consists of 14 residues. The ends were cut back, 0 bases at V and 6 bases at J, with 9 bases in the middle. In germline, CDR1 is MNHEY, CDR2 SVGEGT. CDR3 amino acids: CASSYSGTGNEQFF. For the CDR3, the DNA is TGTGCCAGCAGTTACTCGGGAACGGGCAATGAGCAGTTCTTC.

J is TRBJ2-7 and V is TRBV28, with a tentative D call TRBD2 (5 bases). Germline CDR1 MDHEN, CDR2 SYDVKM. The CDR3 contains 17 residues. V lost 4 bases, J lost 3 bases, and 22 bases lay in between. This CDR3 reads CASSSGPGMGSYYEQYF. CDR3 DNA: TGTGCCAGCAGTTCCGGACCGGGAATGGGATCCTACTACGAGCAGTACTTC.